This T cell receptor beta chain was found in a study of CD8 T cells in Susac syndrome. Study outcomes and limitations: Where Susac syndrome CD4+ T cell repertoires were concerned, no clonal expansion was evident.

On this clonotype: Antigen: not known.

The CDR3 consists of 18 residues. With 2 bases clipped from V and 0 bases from J, the junction kept 7 bases outside the gene matches. Germline V gene data show CDR1 as MGHRA and CDR2 as YSYEKL. A quantity of about 0.5 to 1 ug RNA underwent reverse transcription using random hexamers. Coverage of TCR beta CDR3 amplification by immunoSEQ multiplex PCR extended to 54 Vbeta and 13 Jbeta. TCRdb re-analysed the immunoSEQ multiplex PCR reads in MiXCR, keeping a single row per CDR3 protein. Of 150,000 to 200,000 distinct CDR3 sequences listed, 94% were seen once; the top ten hold over 0.095%. The sample was CD4+ T cells from PBMCs. This sequence originates from a human donor with Susac syndrome. The J gene is TRBJ2-6, the V gene TRBV4-1; 7 nucleotides agree with TRBD1. CDR3 protein: CASSQTAGTASGANVLTF. CDR3 in DNA: TGCGCCAGCAGCCAAACAGCCGGGACAGCCTCTGGGGCCAACGTCCTGACTTTC.